This paragraph reports one T cell receptor (beta chain). Its antigen is currently unknown. These data originate in a study of T cell responses to AZD1222 COVID-19 vaccine. Whole-study context: Second doses that came at about 4 or about 12 weeks were put together.

Clones were sequenced by immunoSEQ multiplex PCR, and TCRdb holds only the in-frame ones, with some missing. The table includes approximately 170,000 clones, roughly 92% detected once. The CDR3 sequence is 17 residues long. CDR1 is SQVTM and CDR2 is ANQGSEA in the germline V gene. The ends lost 0 bases at V and 0 bases at J; junction bases unmatched: 9. Study-level results: Baseline testing showed seropositivity in only six AZD1222 recipients. Increases in Spike-specific TCR breadth and depth were seen after two AZD1222 doses. Donors in the cohort were predominantly white British and more often female, and clonal diversity was possibly underestimated.

This sequence was found in an adult in good health. The V and J genes are TRBV29-1 and TRBJ1-1; 8 bases are shared with TRBD1. Sequenced material: peripheral blood, taken on day 0 of AZD1222 vaccination. The CDR3 DNA sequence: TGCAGCGTTGAAGATCTCGGACAGGGCCGGATGAACACTGAAGCTTTCTTT. It translates to CSVEDLGQGRMNTEAFF. The entire variable domain, with the rest obtained from reference TRBV29-1 and TRBJ1-1, is as follows: SAVISQKPSRDICQRGTSLTIQCQVDSQVTMMFWYRQQPGQSLTLIATANQGSEATYESGFVIDKFPISRPNLTFSTLTVSNMSPEDSSIYLCSVEDLGQGRMNTEAFFGQGTRLTVV.